This passage covers 14 T cell receptor beta chains from one sample sequenced in a study of post-analysis software for immune sequencing data. No antigen has been assigned to these receptors. Sequencing libraries made from TCR beta cDNA carried unique molecular identifiers. TCRdb reprocessed the PCR reads via MiXCR and lists one record per CDR3 protein. Here the sample spans some 690,000 distinct CDR3 sequences, about 60% being singletons. Whole-study findings and limits: Patients used about 5 TRBV segments, including TRBV5-6, TRBV5-1 and TRBV20-1, more often than controls.

The sequenced material came from blood. The receptors here all came from a girl aged 2-10 years with multiple sclerosis.

This clonotype was seen a handful of times. The chain employs TRBV2 and TRBJ2-7, with D unresolved. The CDR3 loop spans 12 amino acids. The germline V gene encodes CDR1 SNHLY and CDR2 FYNNEI. Trimming took 3 bases from V and 9 from J, leaving 12 bases between them. CDR3 loop: CASSDYGTLQYF. CDR3 bases: TGTGCCAGCAGTGATTACGGTACATTGCAGTACTTC.

This clonotype was seen a handful of times. The genes are TRBV14 and TRBJ2-7; D is ambiguous. Trimming took 2 bases from V and 3 from J, leaving 8 bases between them. This CDR3 region has 13 residues. Per germline, CDR1 SGHDN and CDR2 FVKESK. The CDR3 coding sequence is TGTGCCAGCAGCCAAAGTCAGAACTACGAGCAGTACTTC. Translation: CASSQSQNYEQYF.

This chain links TRBV20-1 with TRBJ1-5; D may be TRBD1 (5 bases). V gave up 6 bases and J gave up 1 base, with 13 bases separating them. CDR1 DFQATT and CDR2 SNEGSKA come from the germline V gene (reference sequence). This CDR3 is 14 amino acids long. In nucleotides, the CDR3 is TGCAGTGCAAGACCGGGACCGAGCAATCAGCCCCAGCATTTT. This codes for CSARPGPSNQPQHF.

This clonotype was observed once. The J gene is TRBJ2-5, the V gene TRBV7-2; 11 nucleotides agree with TRBD1. This CDR3 has 15 residues. The V and J ends lost 5 bases and 5 bases, in that order; junction bases with no gene match: 7. Germline V gene data show CDR1 as SGHTA and CDR2 as FQGNSA. CDR3 in amino acids: CASSRDRGERETQYF. The CDR3 DNA reads TGTGCCAGCAGCAGGGACAGGGGGGAAAGGGAGACCCAGTACTTC. The full variable domain, in which reference TRBV7-2 and TRBJ2-5 provide the parts outside the CDR3, is GAGVSQSPSNKVTEKGKDVELRCDPISGHTALYWYRQSLGQGLEFLIYFQGNSAPDKSGLPSDRFSAERTGGSVSTLTIQRTQQEDSAVYLCASSRDRGERETQYFGPGTRLLVL.

The V call is TRBV6-2 or TRBV6-3, the J call TRBJ1-2; the D gene is possibly TRBD1 (5 bases). Germline CDR1 and CDR2: MNHEY and SVGEGT. The ends were cut back, 6 bases at V and 8 bases at J, with 16 bases in the middle. This CDR3 contains 13 residues. CDR3 nucleotide sequence: TGTGCCAGCAGCAACGGGACCCTCTGGGGCTACACCTTC. This sequence encodes CASSNGTLWGYTF.

This chain connects TRBV7-6 to TRBJ2-1; D is unresolved. This CDR3 has 15 residues. With 5 bases removed from V and 5 bases from J, the gap between germline ends came to 16 bases. Per germline, CDR1 SGHVS and CDR2 FNYEAQ. The CDR3 DNA sequence: TGTGCCAGCAGCCCAGGCATAGGGCGGAACAATGAGCAGTTCTTC. As protein: CASSPGIGRNNEQFF.

The V and J genes are TRBV7-3 and TRBJ2-7; D is uncertain. Germline V CDR1 and CDR2: SGHTA, FQGTGA. The CDR3 covers 13 residues. The V and J ends lost 3 bases and 2 bases respectively, with 8 bases between them. DNA for the CDR3: TGTGCCAGCAGCTTGTCGCCTACCTACGAGCAGTACTTC. Its protein product is CASSLSPTYEQYF.

The J gene is TRBJ2-5, the V gene TRBV20-1; 9 nucleotides align to TRBD1. This CDR3 has 15 residues. V lost 0 bases, J lost 3 bases, and 5 bases stayed unmatched. CDR1 DFQATT and CDR2 SNEGSKA come from the germline V gene (reference sequence). The CDR3: CSARDGGTGKETQYF. For the CDR3, the DNA is TGCAGTGCTAGAGATGGTGGGACAGGGAAAGAGACCCAGTACTTC.

This chain links TRBV7-2 with TRBJ2-1, with D hard to call. The ends were cut back, 5 bases at V and 5 bases at J, with 13 bases in the middle. This CDR3 comprises 14 residues. Germline-derived CDR1 and CDR2 are SGHTA and FQGNSA. CDR3 region: CASSPNGLHNEQFF. The CDR3 nucleotides read TGTGCCAGCAGCCCCAATGGCCTTCACAATGAGCAGTTCTTC.

The chain joins TRBV12-3 or TRBV12-4 to TRBJ1-1; D is unresolved. Trimming cost V 6 bases and J 3 bases, with 17 bases left between them. CDR3 length: 15 amino acids. CDR3 protein: CASSSLGQSHTEAFF. In DNA form, the CDR3 reads TGTGCCAGCAGCTCCCTAGGGCAGTCACACACTGAAGCTTTCTTT.

The CDR3 here is CASSLALAGGPSPKEQYF. In DNA, the CDR3 is TGTGCCAGCAGCTTAGCGTTAGCGGGAGGGCCTTCCCCAAAAGAGCAGTACTTC. This chain uses TRBV7-2 with TRBJ2-7; 11 positions agree with TRBD2. Germline lookup yields CDR1 SGHTA and CDR2 FQGNSA. This CDR3 spans 18 amino acids. J lost 7 bases, V lost 0 bases, and 14 bases had no gene match.

CDR3 sequence reads: CSLKTSDSYNEQFF. The CDR3 bases are TGCAGCCTAAAGACTAGCGACTCCTACAATGAGCAGTTCTTC. The V gene is TRBV29-1, the J gene TRBJ2-1; TRBD2 agrees at 8 bases. V lost 8 bases and J lost 0; bases outside the gene matches: 6. Germline loops: CDR1 SQVTM, CDR2 ANQGSEA. The CDR3 length is 14 residues.

This clonotype came up once. CDR3 sequence reads: CALGGGRETQYF. As DNA, the CDR3 is TGTGCCCTCGGGGGGGGGCGCGAGACCCAGTACTTC. The V and J genes are TRBV30 and TRBJ2-4; 8 bases map to TRBD2. The assigned J gene may be wrong: the sequence end matches TRBJ2-5 better. The length of the CDR3 is 12 residues. Germline V gives CDR1 GTSNPN, CDR2 SVGIG (reference sequence).

This chain links TRBV7-9 with TRBJ2-1; the D gene is possibly TRBD1 (6 bases). Deletions cut 3 bases from V and 9 bases from J, with 15 bases between. From germline, CDR1 is SEHNR and CDR2 FQNEAQ (reference sequence). This CDR3 has 14 residues. CDR3: CASSFRRDTSEQFF. CDR3 nucleotides: TGTGCCAGCAGCTTCCGACGGGACACGAGTGAGCAGTTCTTC.